This T cell receptor beta chain stems from a study of blood T cells in healthy people across ages. About the study: Per every two T cells, about one barcoded beta molecule was captured by template switching. Findings and limits, study-wide: It was held that diversity estimates obtained from one million T cells represented underestimates. Long-lived donors had more naive CD4+ cells and higher diversity than aged donors.

A J-beta primer mix and a sample-barcoded 5' primer were used in a second PCR of roughly 6 to 11 cycles. Tags on each cDNA molecule came from a template-switch adaptor with 12 random nucleotides. TCRdb analysed the 5' RACE reads with MiXCR anew, one entry per CDR3 protein. Of 650,000 to 800,000 distinct CDR3 sequences listed, more than 40% were seen once; the top ten hold roughly a fifth. V gave up 7 bases and J gave up 3 bases, with 12 bases separating them. CDR3 length equals 13 residues. As regards this clonotype: Its antigen is not identified.

The sample was blood. The chain combines TRBV12-3 or TRBV12-4 with TRBJ1-2; D gene ambiguous. This receptor was obtained from a man aged 60 to 69 in good health. This chain's CDR3 is CASTPVNDYGYTF. The CDR3 coding sequence is TGTGCCAGCACCCCCGTCAATGACTATGGCTACACCTTC.